Presented here are 13 T cell receptor beta chains from one specimen sequenced in a study of blood T cell repertoires in COVID-19. The method was immunoSEQ multiplex PCR; TCRdb's version includes in-frame clones alone and lacks a portion of them. The sample has fewer than 250,000 clones; around four fifths are singletons. The sample was peripheral blood. These receptors all stem from an elderly woman with acute or convalescent COVID-19.

V is TRBV5-1 and J is TRBJ2-7; 7 bases are a match to TRBD1. The V segment lost 0 bases and the J segment 5 bases; nucleotides outside the gene matches: 8. Germline CDR1 is SGHRS and CDR2 is YFSETQ. This CDR3 comprises 15 residues. The CDR3, as DNA: TGCGCCAGCAGCTTGGTCAGGGGGTCATTGAACGAGCAGTACTTC. Translating gives CASSLVRGSLNEQYF. Together with reference TRBV5-1 and TRBJ2-7, the CDR3 gives the full variable domain: KAGVTQTPRYLIKTRGQQVTLSCSPISGHRSVSWYQQTPGQGLQFLFEYFSETQRNKGNFPGRFSGRQFSNSRSEMNVSTLELGDSALYLCASSLVRGSLNEQYFGPGTRLTVT.

The chain combines TRBV19 with TRBJ1-6, with D possibly being TRBD1 (5 bases). V lost 8 bases, J lost 7 bases, and 12 bases lay in between. CDR1 and CDR2 (germline): LNHDA, SQIVND (reference sequence). The CDR3 has 13 residues. The CDR3 coding sequence is TGTGCCAGTCGAGGACAAGAGAATTCACCCCTCCACTTT. Residues: CASRGQENSPLHF.

This clone was counted only a few times. This chain connects TRBV19 to TRBJ1-2; 7 bases are a match to TRBD1. Germline CDR1 is LNHDA and CDR2 is SQIVND (reference sequence). The V gene end was trimmed by 5 bases and the J gene end by 2 bases; junction bases not matched to a gene: 8. The CDR3 is 15 residues long. The CDR3 is CASSVQTGRNYGYTF. Written as DNA, the CDR3 is TGTGCCAGTAGTGTTCAGACAGGGCGAAACTATGGCTACACCTTC.

The J gene is TRBJ1-6, the V gene TRBV7-9; 12 positions agree with TRBD1. Germline CDR1 and CDR2: SEHNR and FQNEAQ (reference sequence). V gave up 4 bases and J gave up 7 bases; unmatched junction bases: 2. The CDR3 is 15 amino acids. The CDR3 region is CASSSGTGGNSPLHF. CDR3 DNA: TGTGCCAGCAGCTCAGGGACAGGGGGCAATTCACCCCTCCACTTT. The variable domain in full, with the rest retrieved from reference TRBV7-9 and TRBJ1-6, is DTGVSQNPRHKITKRGQNVTFRCDPISEHNRLYWYRQTLGQGPEFLTYFQNEAQLEKSRLLSDRFSAERPKGSFSTLEIQRTEQGDSAMYLCASSSGTGGNSPLHFGNGTRLTVT.

This chain uses TRBV7-3 with TRBJ2-5; a weak D match, TRBD1 (6 bases). The CDR3 has 13 amino acids. Trimming shortened V by 5 bases and J by 4 bases, and 11 bases separated the two germline ends. Germline-derived CDR1 and CDR2 are SGHTA and FQGTGA. CDR3 in amino acids: CASSLGGLETQYF. CDR3 nucleotide sequence: TGTGCCAGCAGCCTAGGGGGTTTAGAGACCCAGTACTTC. The whole variable domain, filled in from reference TRBV7-3 and TRBJ2-5, reads GAGVSQTPSNKVTEKGKYVELRCDPISGHTALYWYRQSLGQGPEFLIYFQGTGAADDSGLPNDRFFAVRPEGSVSTLKIQRTERGDSAVYLCASSLGGLETQYFGPGTRLLVL.

This clone was seen a few times. The chain employs TRBV6-1 and TRBJ2-3, with 11 positions matching TRBD2. Looked up from germline, CDR1 is MNHNS and CDR2 is SASEGT. J lost 0 bases, V lost 4 bases, and 9 bases had no gene match. The CDR3 consists of 18 residues. CDR3: CASSGGVTSGASTDTQYF. As DNA, the CDR3 is TGTGCCAGCAGTGGCGGGGTGACTAGCGGGGCTAGCACAGATACGCAGTATTTT.

The chain carries TRBV21-1 and TRBJ1-2; whether TRBD1, the table's D call, matches the DNA was not checked. TRBV21-1 is flagged as a pseudogene. There are 13 residues in the CDR3. The CDR3 loop reads CASSPSVSSGYTF. As DNA, the CDR3 is TGTGCCAGCAGCCCCAGTGTATCCTCTGGCTACACCTTC.

The V gene is TRBV19, the J gene TRBJ1-5; D is undetermined. The CDR3 spans 13 residues. V was pared by 7 bases and J by 3 bases, with 10 bases between. CDR1 and CDR2 from the germline V gene are LNHDA and SQIVND (reference sequence). In DNA, the CDR3 is TGTGCCAGTAATGTCGGGTTCAATCAGCCCCAGCATTTT. Translation: CASNVGFNQPQHF.

This rearrangement joins TRBV18 to TRBJ1-1; 12 bases align to TRBD1. V shed 4 bases and J 7 bases; nucleotides not matched to a gene: 7. CDR3 size: 15 residues. Germline V lookup: CDR1 KGHSH, CDR2 LQKENI. The CDR3 here is CASSHGTGGLVEAFF. The CDR3 DNA is TGTGCCAGCTCACACGGGACAGGGGGCTTGGTTGAAGCTTTCTTT.

The CDR3 nucleotides read TGTGCCAGCAGCTTTCGGACAGGACAAAACACTGAAGCTTTCTTT. Translation gives CASSFRTGQNTEAFF. The chain links TRBV7-2 to TRBJ1-1; 7 bases align to TRBD1. J gave up 2 bases and V 3 bases, and 6 bases lay outside the gene matches. CDR3 size: 15 residues. CDR1 is SGHTA, CDR2 FQGNSA, per germline.

The chain combines TRBV30 with TRBJ2-7; D remains unclear. CDR3 size: 12 residues. Germline CDR1 reads GTSNPN; CDR2 reads SVGIG (reference sequence). Trimming cost V 4 bases and J 2 bases, with 9 bases left between them. The CDR3 sequence is CAWNMGPYEQYF. In DNA form, the CDR3 reads TGTGCCTGGAACATGGGCCCCTACGAGCAGTACTTC.

This CDR3 reads CASSLVAESYEQYF. As DNA, the CDR3 is TGCGCCAGCAGCTTGGTGGCGGAGAGCTACGAGCAGTACTTC. J is TRBJ2-7 and V is TRBV5-1; D gene unclear. The ends were cut back, 0 bases at V and 3 bases at J, with 10 bases in the middle. This CDR3 is built from 14 residues. Germline CDR1 is SGHRS and CDR2 is YFSETQ.

The rearrangement uses TRBV5-5 and TRBJ2-1; possible D gene TRBD2, 6 bases. The CDR3 has 12 amino acids. The V end was cut by 0 bases, the J end by 9 bases, with 7 bases between. In germline, CDR1 is SGHKS, CDR2 YYEKEE (reference sequence). CDR3 nucleotide sequence: TGTGCCAGCAGCTTGGTCGGGGGTGAGCAGTTCTTC. It codes for CASSLVGGEQFF.